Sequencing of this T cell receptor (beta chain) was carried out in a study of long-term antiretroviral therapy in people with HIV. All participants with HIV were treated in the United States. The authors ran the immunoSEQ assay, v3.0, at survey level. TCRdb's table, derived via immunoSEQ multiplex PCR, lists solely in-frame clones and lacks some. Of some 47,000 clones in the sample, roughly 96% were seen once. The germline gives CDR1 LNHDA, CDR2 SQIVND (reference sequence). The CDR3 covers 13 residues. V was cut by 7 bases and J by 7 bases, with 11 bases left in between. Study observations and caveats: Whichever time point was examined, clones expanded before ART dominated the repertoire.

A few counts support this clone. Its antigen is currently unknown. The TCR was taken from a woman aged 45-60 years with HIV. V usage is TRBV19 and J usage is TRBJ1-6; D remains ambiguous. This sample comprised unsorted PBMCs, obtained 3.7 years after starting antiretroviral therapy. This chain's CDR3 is CASTVGINSPLHF. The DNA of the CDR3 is TGTGCCAGTACTGTGGGAATAAATTCACCCCTCCACTTT.